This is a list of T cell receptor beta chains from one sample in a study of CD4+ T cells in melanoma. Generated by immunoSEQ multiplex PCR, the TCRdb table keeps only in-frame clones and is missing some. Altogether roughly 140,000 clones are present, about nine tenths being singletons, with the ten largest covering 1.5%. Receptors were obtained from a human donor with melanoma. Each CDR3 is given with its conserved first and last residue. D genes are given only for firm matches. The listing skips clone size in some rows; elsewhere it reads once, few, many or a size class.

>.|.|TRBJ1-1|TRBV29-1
TGCAGCGTTGGTGGGGGAAGCACTGAAGCTTTCTTT
CSVGGGSTEAFF
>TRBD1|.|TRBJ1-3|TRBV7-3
TGTGCCAGCAGCCAAGACAGGGAGAACACCATATATTTT
CASSQDRENTIYF
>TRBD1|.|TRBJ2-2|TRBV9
TGTGCCAGCAGCGCTAGACAGGGTTACACCGGGGAGCTGTTTTTT
CASSARQGYTGELFF
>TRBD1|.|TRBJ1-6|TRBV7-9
TGTGCCAGCAGCAGACGGGACAGTGTTAATTCACCCCTCCACTTT
CASSRRDSVNSPLHF
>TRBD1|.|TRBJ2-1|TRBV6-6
TGTGCCAGCAGTGTGGACAGGGTCAATGAGCAGTTCTTC
CASSVDRVNEQFF
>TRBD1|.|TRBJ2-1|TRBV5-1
TGCGCCAGCAGCTTACACTCCGGGACAGGGTACAATGAGCAGTTCTTC
CASSLHSGTGYNEQFF
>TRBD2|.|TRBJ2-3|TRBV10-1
TGCGCCAGCAGTGAGTCGAACGGCGGGGGTAGCACAGATACGCAGTATTTT
CASSESNGGGSTDTQYF
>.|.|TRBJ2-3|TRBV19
TGTGCCAGTAGTAAGGGTGGGAGAACAGATACGCAGTATTTT
CASSKGGRTDTQYF
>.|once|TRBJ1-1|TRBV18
TGTGCCAGCTCCCCGGATCGGGTAGGGAACACTGAAGCTTTCTTT
CASSPDRVGNTEAFF
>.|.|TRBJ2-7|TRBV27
TGTGCCAGCAGTTCCCTGGGAGGTCCTTTCGAGCAGTACTTC
CASSSLGGPFEQYF
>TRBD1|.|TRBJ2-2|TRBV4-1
TGCGCCAGCAGCCAAGATCCGGGACAGGCGTTCACCGGGGAGCTGTTTTTT
CASSQDPGQAFTGELFF
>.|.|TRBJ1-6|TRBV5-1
TGCGCCAGCAGCTTGTTTACAGAAGGCAATTCACCCCTCCACTTT
CASSLFTEGNSPLHF
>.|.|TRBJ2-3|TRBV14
TGTGCCAGCAGCACCACCCGGAATTCCGTGACAGATACGCAGTATTTT
CASSTTRNSVTDTQYF
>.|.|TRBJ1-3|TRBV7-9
TGTGCCAGCAGCTTAGACACCAGGGTATCGCGAAACACCATATATTTT
CASSLDTRVSRNTIYF
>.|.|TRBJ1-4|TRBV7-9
TGTGCCAGCAGCTCCTTCGGGGCAGGGGAGAATGAAAAACTGTTTTTT
CASSSFGAGENEKLFF
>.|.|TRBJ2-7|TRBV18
TGTGCCAGCTCGTCCTTAGTCGGCGCCAAGTACTTC
CASSSLVGAKYF
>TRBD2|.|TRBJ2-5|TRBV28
TGTGCCAGCAGTCCCCGAGGAAAGCGGGGGGGCCAAGAGACCCAGTACTTC
CASSPRGKRGGQETQYF
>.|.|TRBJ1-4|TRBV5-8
TGTGCCAGCAGCGAGGGTTGGGGGACTAATGAAAAACTGTTTTTT
CASSEGWGTNEKLFF
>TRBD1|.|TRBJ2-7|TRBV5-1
TGCGCCAGCAGCACGGGACAGGGGTACGAGCAGTACTTC
CASSTGQGYEQYF
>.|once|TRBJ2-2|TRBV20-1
TGCAGTGCTCTTATCACCGGGGAGCTGTTTTTT
CSALITGELFF
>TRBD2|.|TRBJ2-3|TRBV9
TGTGCCAGCAGCGTCGCTAGCGGGGGCACAGATACGCAGTATTTT
CASSVASGGTDTQYF
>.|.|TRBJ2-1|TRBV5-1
TGCGCCAGCAGCCCCTGGGCGGGGCCCAATGAGCAGTTCTTC
CASSPWAGPNEQFF
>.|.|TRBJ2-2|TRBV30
TGTGCCTGGAGTTTCGGAGGGGCAGGCGGGGAGCTGTTTTTT
CAWSFGGAGGELFF
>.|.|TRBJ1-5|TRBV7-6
TGTGCCAGCAGCTTAGTCGCCGGAAATAGCAATCAGCCCCAGCATTTT
CASSLVAGNSNQPQHF
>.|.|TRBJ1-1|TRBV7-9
TGTGCCAGCAGCGATACAGGGTGGGACACTGAAGCTTTCTTT
CASSDTGWDTEAFF
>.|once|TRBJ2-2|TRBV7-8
TGTGCCAGCAGCTTGGCCTTTAACACCGGGGAGCTGTTTTTT
CASSLAFNTGELFF
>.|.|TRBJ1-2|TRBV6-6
TGTGCCAGCAGTTACTCGTGGGACGGGGCCTATGGCTACACCTTC
CASSYSWDGAYGYTF
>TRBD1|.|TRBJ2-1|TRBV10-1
TGCGCCAGCAGCGAACCGGGACAGGCCTACAATGAGCAGTTCTTC
CASSEPGQAYNEQFF